The T cell receptor (beta chain) described here comes from a study of blood T cell repertoires in COVID-19. Study-level background: The United States, Italy and Spain supplied acute and convalescent COVID-19 samples.

In germline, CDR1 is SGHDN, CDR2 FVKESK. CDR3 length: 15 residues. Trimming cost V 2 bases and J 7 bases; bases outside gene matches: 6. In the original analysis: Amplifying reference gene primers gave estimates of nucleated cell counts. Assay used: immunoSEQ multiplex PCR; TCRdb lists only in-frame clones, some missing. V and J calls plus clone size are reproduced from that table; the DNA served to infer D and trimming. Counted here are tens of thousands of clones, roughly nine tenths occurring once; the ten biggest clones make up around 10%. Material: peripheral blood. V usage is TRBV14 and J usage is TRBJ2-1; 9 bases line up with TRBD1. The sequence derives from a man in his 60s with acute or convalescent COVID-19. The CDR3 region has the DNA TGTGCCAGCAGCCAAATTGGGACAGGGTATAATGAGCAGTTCTTC. As protein: CASSQIGTGYNEQFF.